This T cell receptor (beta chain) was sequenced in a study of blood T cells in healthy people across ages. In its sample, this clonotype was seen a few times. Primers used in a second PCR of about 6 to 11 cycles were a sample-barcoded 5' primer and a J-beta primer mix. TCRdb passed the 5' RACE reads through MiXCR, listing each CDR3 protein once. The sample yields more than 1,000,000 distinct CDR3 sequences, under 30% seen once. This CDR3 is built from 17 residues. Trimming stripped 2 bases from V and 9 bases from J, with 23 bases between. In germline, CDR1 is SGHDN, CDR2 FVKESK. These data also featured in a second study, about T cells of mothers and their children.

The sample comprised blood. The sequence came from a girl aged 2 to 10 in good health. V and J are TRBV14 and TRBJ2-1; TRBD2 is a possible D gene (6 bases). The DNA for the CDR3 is TGTGCCAGCAGCCAATCAGGACTAAGCGGTTTTTGGGTTGAGCAGTTCTTC. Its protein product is CASSQSGLSGFWVEQFF.